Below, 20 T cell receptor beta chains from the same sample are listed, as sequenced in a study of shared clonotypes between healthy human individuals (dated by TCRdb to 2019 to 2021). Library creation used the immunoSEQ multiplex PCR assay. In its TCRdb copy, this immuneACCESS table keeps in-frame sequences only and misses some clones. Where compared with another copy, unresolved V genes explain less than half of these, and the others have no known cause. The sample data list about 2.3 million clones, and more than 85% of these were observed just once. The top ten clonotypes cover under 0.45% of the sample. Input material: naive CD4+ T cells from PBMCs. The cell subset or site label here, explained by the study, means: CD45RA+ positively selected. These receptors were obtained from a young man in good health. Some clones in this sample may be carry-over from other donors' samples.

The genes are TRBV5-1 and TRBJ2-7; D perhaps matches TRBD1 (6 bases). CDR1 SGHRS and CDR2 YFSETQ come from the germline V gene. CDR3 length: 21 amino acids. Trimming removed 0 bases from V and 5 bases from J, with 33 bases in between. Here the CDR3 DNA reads TGCGCCAGCAGCTTGGGTCCGGTCCGTGGGGGCTACCTCACCACTCGCCACGAGCAGTACTTC. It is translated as CASSLGPVRGGYLTTRHEQYF.

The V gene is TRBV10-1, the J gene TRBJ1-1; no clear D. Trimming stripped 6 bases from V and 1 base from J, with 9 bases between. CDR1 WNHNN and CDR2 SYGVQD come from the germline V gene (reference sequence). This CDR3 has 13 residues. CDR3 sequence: CASREDGNTEAFF. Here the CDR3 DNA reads TGCGCCAGCAGGGAGGACGGGAACACTGAAGCTTTCTTT.

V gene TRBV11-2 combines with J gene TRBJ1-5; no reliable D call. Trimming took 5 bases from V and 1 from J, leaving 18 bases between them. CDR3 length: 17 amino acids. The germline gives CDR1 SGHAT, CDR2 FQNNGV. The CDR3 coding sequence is TGTGCCAGCAGCGATTTTCCCCGGGGTGGAAGCAATCAGCCCCAGCATTTT. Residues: CASSDFPRGGSNQPQHF.

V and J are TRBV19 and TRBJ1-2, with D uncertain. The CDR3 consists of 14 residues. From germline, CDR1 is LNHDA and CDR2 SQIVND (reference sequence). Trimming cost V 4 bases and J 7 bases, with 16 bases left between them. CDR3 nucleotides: TGTGCCAGTAGTACGGGCCGGGAGGTTTCTGGCTACACCTTC. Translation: CASSTGREVSGYTF.

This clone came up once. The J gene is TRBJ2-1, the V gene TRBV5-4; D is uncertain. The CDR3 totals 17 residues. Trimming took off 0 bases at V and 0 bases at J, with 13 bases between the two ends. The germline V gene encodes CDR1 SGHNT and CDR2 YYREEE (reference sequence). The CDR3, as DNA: TGTGCCAGCAGCTTGGGTGCGACTTGGAGCTCCTACAATGAGCAGTTCTTC. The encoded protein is CASSLGATWSSYNEQFF.

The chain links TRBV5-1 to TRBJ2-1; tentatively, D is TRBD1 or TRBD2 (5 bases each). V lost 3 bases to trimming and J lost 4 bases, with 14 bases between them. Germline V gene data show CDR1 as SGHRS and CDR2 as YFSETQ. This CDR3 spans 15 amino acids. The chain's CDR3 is CASSSRDGRYNEQFF. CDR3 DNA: TGCGCCAGCAGCTCCCGGGACGGAAGGTACAATGAGCAGTTCTTC.

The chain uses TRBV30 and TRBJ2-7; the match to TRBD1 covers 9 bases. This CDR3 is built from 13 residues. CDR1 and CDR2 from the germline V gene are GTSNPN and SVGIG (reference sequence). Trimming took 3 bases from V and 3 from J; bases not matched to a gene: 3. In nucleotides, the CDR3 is TGTGCCTGGAGCCGGACAGGGGTCTACGAGCAGTACTTC. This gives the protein CAWSRTGVYEQYF.

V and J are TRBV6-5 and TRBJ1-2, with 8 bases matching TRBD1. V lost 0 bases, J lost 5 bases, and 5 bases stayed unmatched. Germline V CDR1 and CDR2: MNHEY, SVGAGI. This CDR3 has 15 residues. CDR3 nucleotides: TGTGCCAGCAGTTACTCGACAGGGGACCAATATGGCTACACCTTC. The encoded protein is CASSYSTGDQYGYTF.

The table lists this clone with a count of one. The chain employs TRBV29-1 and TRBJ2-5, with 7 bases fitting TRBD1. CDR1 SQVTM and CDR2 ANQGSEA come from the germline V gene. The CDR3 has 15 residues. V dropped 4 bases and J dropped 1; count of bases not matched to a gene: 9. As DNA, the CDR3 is TGCAGCGTTGTCGTGGACAGGCGAACCCAAGAGACCCAGTACTTC. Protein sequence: CSVVVDRRTQETQYF.

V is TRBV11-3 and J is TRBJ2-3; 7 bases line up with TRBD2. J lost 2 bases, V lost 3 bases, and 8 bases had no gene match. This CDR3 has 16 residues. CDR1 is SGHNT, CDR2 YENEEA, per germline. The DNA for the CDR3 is TGTGCCAGCAGCTTGATAGAGCGGGATCCCACAGATACGCAGTATTTT. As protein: CASSLIERDPTDTQYF.

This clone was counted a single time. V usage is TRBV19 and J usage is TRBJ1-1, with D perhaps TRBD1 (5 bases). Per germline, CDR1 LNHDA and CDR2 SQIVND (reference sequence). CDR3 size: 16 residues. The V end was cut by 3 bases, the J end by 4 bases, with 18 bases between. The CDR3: CASSMVFGTGSTEAFF. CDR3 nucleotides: TGTGCCAGTAGTATGGTATTCGGGACGGGGAGCACTGAAGCTTTCTTT.

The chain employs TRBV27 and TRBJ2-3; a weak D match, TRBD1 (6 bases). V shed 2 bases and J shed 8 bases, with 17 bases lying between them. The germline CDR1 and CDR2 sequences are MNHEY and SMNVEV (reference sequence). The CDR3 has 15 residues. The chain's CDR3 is CASSLNKVRGGTQYF. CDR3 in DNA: TGTGCCAGCAGTTTAAATAAAGTCCGAGGGGGTACGCAGTATTTT.

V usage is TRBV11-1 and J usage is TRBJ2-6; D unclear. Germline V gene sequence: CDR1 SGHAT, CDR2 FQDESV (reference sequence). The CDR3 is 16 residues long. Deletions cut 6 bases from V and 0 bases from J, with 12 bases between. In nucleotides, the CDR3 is TGTGCCAGCAGTGCGGAAAGCCGCTCTGGGGCCAACGTCCTGACTTTC. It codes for CASSAESRSGANVLTF.

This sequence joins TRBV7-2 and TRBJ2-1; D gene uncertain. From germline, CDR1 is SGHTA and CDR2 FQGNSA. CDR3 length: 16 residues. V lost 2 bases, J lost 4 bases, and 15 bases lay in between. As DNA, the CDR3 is TGTGCCAGCAGCTTATTTCGCGGCTCTCCTTACAATGAGCAGTTCTTC. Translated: CASSLFRGSPYNEQFF.

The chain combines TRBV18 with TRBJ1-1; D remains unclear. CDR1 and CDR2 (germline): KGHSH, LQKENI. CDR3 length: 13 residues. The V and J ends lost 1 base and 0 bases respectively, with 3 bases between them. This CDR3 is CASSPRLNTEAFF. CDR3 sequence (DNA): TGTGCCAGCTCACCACGGCTGAACACTGAAGCTTTCTTT.

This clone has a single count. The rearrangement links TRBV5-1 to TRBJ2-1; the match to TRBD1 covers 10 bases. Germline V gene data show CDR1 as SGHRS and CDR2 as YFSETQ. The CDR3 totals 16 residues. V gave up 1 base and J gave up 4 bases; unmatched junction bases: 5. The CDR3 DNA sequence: TGCGCCAGCAGCTTGATCGGGACAGGGGTTTACAATGAGCAGTTCTTC. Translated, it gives CASSLIGTGVYNEQFF.

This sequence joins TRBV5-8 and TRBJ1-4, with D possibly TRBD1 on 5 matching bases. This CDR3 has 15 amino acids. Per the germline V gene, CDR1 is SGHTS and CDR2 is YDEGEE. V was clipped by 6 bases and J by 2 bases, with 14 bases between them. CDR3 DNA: TGTGCCAGCATCTTCCGGGGCTTGACTAATGAAAAACTGTTTTTT. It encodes CASIFRGLTNEKLFF.

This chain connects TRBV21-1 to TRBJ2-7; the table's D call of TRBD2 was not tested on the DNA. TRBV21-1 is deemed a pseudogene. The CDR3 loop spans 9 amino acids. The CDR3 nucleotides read TGTGCCAGCACTTACGAGCAGTACTTC. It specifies CASTYEQYF.

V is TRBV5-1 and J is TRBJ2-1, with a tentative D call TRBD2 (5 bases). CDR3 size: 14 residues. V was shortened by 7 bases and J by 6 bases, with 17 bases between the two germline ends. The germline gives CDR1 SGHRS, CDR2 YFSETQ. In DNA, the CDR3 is TGCGCCAGCCGGGAAGCTAGACTTGTCAATGAGCAGTTCTTC. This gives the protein CASREARLVNEQFF.

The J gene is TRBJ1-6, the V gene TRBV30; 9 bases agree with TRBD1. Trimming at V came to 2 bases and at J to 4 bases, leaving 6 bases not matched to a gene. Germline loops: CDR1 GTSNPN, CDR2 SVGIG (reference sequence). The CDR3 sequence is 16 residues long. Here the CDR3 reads CAWSISGTGYNSPLHF. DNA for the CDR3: TGTGCCTGGAGTATCTCCGGGACAGGGTATAATTCACCCCTCCACTTT.